One sample yielded the 18 T cell receptor beta chains listed below, sequenced in a study of somatic mutations in cytotoxic T cells in rheumatoid arthritis (TCRdb year 2017). The library was produced with the immunoSEQ multiplex PCR assay. TCRdb holds this immuneACCESS table with in-frame rearrangements only. Some clones are missing; in checked studies, unresolved V genes explain under half, and the rest has no known cause. A total of around 20,000 clones appear in this sample, approximately 67% of them only once. More than 15% of the sample comes from the top ten. Sequenced material: CD8+ T cells sorted from blood. The receptors here all came from an adult with rheumatoid arthritis.

The chain recombines TRBV5-1 with TRBJ2-3; no reliable D call. Trimming took 3 bases from V and 3 from J, leaving 8 bases between them. The CDR3 is made up of 13 amino acids. CDR1 is SGHRS and CDR2 is YFSETQ in the germline V gene. The CDR3 protein is CASSSGPTDTQYF. As DNA, the CDR3 is TGCGCCAGCAGCTCCGGACCTACAGATACGCAGTATTTT.

The chain carries TRBV5-6 and TRBJ2-7; D may correspond to TRBD1 or TRBD2 (6 bases each). Trimming left V 4 bases short and J 5 bases short, with 16 bases between. The CDR3 runs to 14 residues. Germline assignment: CDR1 SGHDT and CDR2 YYEEEE. CDR3 in amino acids: CASSLEGDLHEQYF. CDR3 in DNA: TGTGCCAGCAGCCTGGAGGGGGATCTCCACGAGCAGTACTTC.

This chain joins TRBV6-5 and TRBJ1-1; 9 bases agree with TRBD1. V trimming: 6 bases; J trimming: 3 bases; junction bases outside the gene matches: 5. CDR3 length equals 14 residues. CDR1 MNHEY and CDR2 SVGAGI come from the germline V gene. CDR3 in amino acids: CASRRQGGYTEAFF. CDR3 coding DNA: TGTGCCAGCAGAAGACAGGGGGGGTACACTGAAGCTTTCTTT.

In its sample, this clone was seen a few times. One end of the junction fails to match germline, which may point to a read error. The chain links TRBV4-3 to TRBJ1-5, with 7 bases that match TRBD1. This CDR3 is 14 amino acids long. The V gene's germline CDR1 is LGHNA and CDR2 YSLEER. CDR3 sequence reads: CASSKDRGNQPQHF. CDR3 bases: TGCGCCAGCAGCAAAGACAGGGGCAATCAGCCCCAGCATTTT.

This clone is deemed medium-sized. The V gene is TRBV28, the J gene TRBJ1-1; no clear D gene. The CDR3 runs to 13 residues. V was clipped by 2 bases and J by 2 bases, with 6 bases between them. Per the germline V gene, CDR1 is MDHEN and CDR2 is SYDVKM. The DNA of the CDR3 is TGTGCCAGCAGTTTAGTGGGCAACACTGAAGCTTTCTTT. It is translated as CASSLVGNTEAFF. Filled out from reference TRBV28 and TRBJ1-1, the complete variable domain reads DVKVTQSSRYLVKRTGEKVFLECVQDMDHENMFWYRQDPGLGLRLIYFSYDVKMKEKGDIPEGYSVSREKKERFSLILESASTNQTSMYLCASSLVGNTEAFFGQGTRLTVV.

V usage is TRBV6-1 and J usage is TRBJ2-7; D might be TRBD1 (6 bases). The ends were cut back, 6 bases at V and 6 bases at J, with 15 bases in the middle. This CDR3 spans 13 amino acids. The germline CDR1 and CDR2 sequences are MNHNS and SASEGT. The CDR3 DNA reads as TGTGCCAGCAGGGGCTGGACAGCCCGCGAGCAGTACTTC. This sequence encodes CASRGWTAREQYF.

The chain recombines TRBV18 with TRBJ2-1; 8 nucleotides line up with TRBD1. CDR1 is KGHSH and CDR2 is LQKENI in the germline V gene. The CDR3 runs to 16 residues. V was pared by 5 bases and J by 5 bases, with 11 bases of the junction left unmatched. The CDR3 sequence: CASSSRDRFADNEQFF. The CDR3, as DNA: TGTGCCAGCTCAAGCCGGGACAGGTTCGCGGACAATGAGCAGTTCTTC.

The chain links TRBV4-1 to TRBJ2-1; D is ambiguous. This CDR3 has 13 amino acids. The V gene's germline CDR1 is MGHRA and CDR2 YSYEKL. The V end was cut by 8 bases, the J end by 0 bases, with 8 bases between. The CDR3 loop is CASHSSSYNEQFF. The CDR3 region has the DNA TGCGCCAGCCACAGTAGCTCCTACAATGAGCAGTTCTTC.

The table lists this clone with a few counts. This chain connects TRBV29-1 to TRBJ2-1, with D perhaps TRBD1 or TRBD2 (5 bases each). Germline assignment: CDR1 SQVTM and CDR2 ANQGSEA. The CDR3 is made up of 13 amino acids. Trimming took 6 bases from V and 4 from J, leaving 13 bases between them. The CDR3 loop reads CSVPGTDYNEQFF. In DNA form, the CDR3 reads TGCAGCGTCCCCGGGACGGATTACAATGAGCAGTTCTTC.

The chain combines TRBV29-1 with TRBJ2-3; D possibly corresponds to TRBD2 (6 bases). The V gene's germline CDR1 is SQVTM and CDR2 ANQGSEA. V gave up 6 bases and J gave up 2 bases, with 12 bases separating them. This CDR3 has 13 residues. In nucleotides, the CDR3 is TGCAGCGTGGTTACGGGGGACACAGATACGCAGTATTTT. Translating gives CSVVTGDTDTQYF.

The chain is built from TRBV19 and TRBJ1-5, with D possibly matching TRBD1 (5 bases). The CDR3 spans 14 residues. The V gene lost 1 base and the J gene lost 7 bases, with 11 bases spanning the gap. The V gene's germline CDR1 is LNHDA and CDR2 SQIVND (reference sequence). CDR3 region: CASSIGSGKQPQHF. CDR3 bases: TGTGCCAGTAGTATAGGTTCAGGGAAGCAGCCCCAGCATTTT.

V gene TRBV29-1 combines with J gene TRBJ1-2, with D perhaps matching TRBD1 (5 bases). Trimming stripped 7 bases from V and 0 bases from J, with 18 bases between. Germline V lookup: CDR1 SQVTM, CDR2 ANQGSEA. This CDR3 contains 15 residues. The CDR3 protein is CSALDTRASNYGYTF. CDR3 DNA: TGCAGCGCCCTTGACACCAGGGCCTCTAACTATGGCTACACCTTC.

The chain joins TRBV9 to TRBJ2-7; D is uncertain. V was shortened by 0 bases and J by 3 bases, with 7 bases between the two germline ends. CDR3 length equals 13 residues. In germline, CDR1 is SGDLS, CDR2 YYNGEE. The CDR3 protein is CASSVETSYEQYF. For the CDR3, the DNA is TGTGCCAGCAGCGTAGAGACGAGCTACGAGCAGTACTTC.

A note on this clone: A much larger clone lies one base from this, so it may be a read error. Other DNA sequences within the sample encode an identical CDR3. V gene TRBV7-6 combines with J gene TRBJ1-6; maybe TRBD1 (6 bases). The V gene's germline CDR1 is SGHVS and CDR2 FNYEAQ. The CDR3 loop spans 16 amino acids. Deletions cut 5 bases from V and 3 bases from J, with 14 bases between. The CDR3 here is CASSLGDTGYNSPLHF. CDR3 nucleotide sequence: TGTGCCAGCAGCCTAGGGGACACCGGCTATAATTCACCCCTCCACTTT.

This clone was detected a few times. The chain couples TRBV28 to TRBJ1-1; unclear D gene. Germline assignment: CDR1 MDHEN and CDR2 SYDVKM. CDR3 length: 11 residues. Trimming cost V 3 bases and J 4 bases, with 3 bases left between them. This CDR3 is CASSFGTEAFF. The CDR3 nucleotides are TGTGCCAGCAGTTTCGGCACTGAAGCTTTCTTT.

This clone was counted a single time. This chain uses TRBV6-5 with TRBJ2-3, with TRBD2 identical over 7 bases. The CDR3 sequence is 14 residues long. V lost 0 bases, J lost 5 bases, and 2 bases stayed unmatched. Germline-derived CDR1 and CDR2 are MNHEY and SVGAGI. The CDR3 region is CASSYSGGVDTQYF. The DNA for the CDR3 is TGTGCCAGCAGTTACTCGGGGGGGGTAGATACGCAGTATTTT.

The chain carries TRBV7-6 and TRBJ1-1; no clear D gene. The CDR3 is 15 amino acids. Trimming removed 3 bases from V and 1 base from J, with 12 bases in between. Germline V gene data show CDR1 as SGHVS and CDR2 as FNYEAQ. Here the CDR3 reads CASSFRVGENTEAFF. The CDR3 DNA reads TGTGCCAGCAGCTTTCGGGTCGGGGAGAACACTGAAGCTTTCTTT. Full variable domain (missing parts from reference TRBV7-6 and TRBJ1-1): GAGVSQSPRYKVTKRGQDVALRCDPISGHVSLYWYRQALGQGPEFLTYFNYEAQQDKSGLPNDRFSAERPEGSISTLTIQRTEQRDSAMYRCASSFRVGENTEAFFGQGTRLTVV.

This chain joins TRBV5-1 and TRBJ2-5; 9 positions agree with TRBD1. The J call could be wrong; TRBJ2-7 is a better fit for the DNA end. The germline V gene encodes CDR1 SGHRS and CDR2 YFSETQ. The CDR3 contains 13 residues. For the CDR3, the DNA is TGCGCCAGCGCCACGGGACAGGGTAACGAGCAGTACTTC. It codes for CASATGQGNEQYF.